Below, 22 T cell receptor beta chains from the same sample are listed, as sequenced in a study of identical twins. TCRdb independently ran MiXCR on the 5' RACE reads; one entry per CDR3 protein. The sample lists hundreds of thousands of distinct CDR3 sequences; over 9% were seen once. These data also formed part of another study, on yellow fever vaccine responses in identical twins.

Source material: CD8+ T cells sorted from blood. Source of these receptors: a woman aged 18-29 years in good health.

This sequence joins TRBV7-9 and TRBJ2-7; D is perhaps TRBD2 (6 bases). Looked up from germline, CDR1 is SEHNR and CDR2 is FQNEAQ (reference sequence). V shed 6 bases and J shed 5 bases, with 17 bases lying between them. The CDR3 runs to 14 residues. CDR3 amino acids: CASSSKGWGDEQYV. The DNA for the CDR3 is TGTGCCAGCAGTTCGAAAGGATGGGGGGACGAGCAGTACGTC.

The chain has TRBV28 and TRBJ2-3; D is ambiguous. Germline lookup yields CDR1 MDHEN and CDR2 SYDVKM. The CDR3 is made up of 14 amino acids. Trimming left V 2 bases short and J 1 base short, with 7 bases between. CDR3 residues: CASSLDKGTDTQYF. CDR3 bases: TGTGCCAGCAGTTTAGATAAGGGCACAGATACGCAGTATTTT.

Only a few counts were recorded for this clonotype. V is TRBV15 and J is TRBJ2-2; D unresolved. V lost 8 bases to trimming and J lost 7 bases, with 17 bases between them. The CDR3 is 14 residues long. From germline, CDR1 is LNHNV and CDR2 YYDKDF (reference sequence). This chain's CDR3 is CATPIEESGGELFF. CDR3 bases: TGTGCCACCCCGATTGAGGAGTCCGGCGGGGAGCTGTTTTTT.

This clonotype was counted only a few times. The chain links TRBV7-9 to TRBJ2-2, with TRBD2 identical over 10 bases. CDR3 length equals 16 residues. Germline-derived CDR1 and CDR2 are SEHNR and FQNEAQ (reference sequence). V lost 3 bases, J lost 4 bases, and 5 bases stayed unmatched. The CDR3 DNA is TGTGCCAGCAGCTTGAGAGCGGGAGGGTTCACCGGGGAGCTGTTTTTT. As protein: CASSLRAGGFTGELFF.

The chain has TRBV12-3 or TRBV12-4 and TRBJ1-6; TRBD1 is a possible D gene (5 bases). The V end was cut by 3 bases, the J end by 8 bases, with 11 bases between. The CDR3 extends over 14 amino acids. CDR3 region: CASSFGTVYSPLHF. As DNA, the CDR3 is TGTGCCAGCAGTTTCGGGACGGTATATTCACCCCTCCACTTT.

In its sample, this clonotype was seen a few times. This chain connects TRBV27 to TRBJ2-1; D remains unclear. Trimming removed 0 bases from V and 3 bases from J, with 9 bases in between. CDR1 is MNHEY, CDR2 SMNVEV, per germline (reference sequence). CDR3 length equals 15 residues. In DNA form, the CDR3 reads TGTGCCAGCAGTTTATCGAAGGCAAGCTACAATGAGCAGTTCTTC. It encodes CASSLSKASYNEQFF.

The CDR3, as DNA: TGTGCCAGCAGTTCCGTCGTAGCGGGAGGGCCATCAGATACGCAGTATTTT. It yields the protein CASSSVVAGGPSDTQYF. The chain joins TRBV28 to TRBJ2-3; 11 bases map to TRBD2. The junction had 10 bases not matched to a gene; V was cut back by 4 bases and J by 4 bases. CDR1 and CDR2 (germline): MDHEN, SYDVKM. This CDR3 contains 17 residues.

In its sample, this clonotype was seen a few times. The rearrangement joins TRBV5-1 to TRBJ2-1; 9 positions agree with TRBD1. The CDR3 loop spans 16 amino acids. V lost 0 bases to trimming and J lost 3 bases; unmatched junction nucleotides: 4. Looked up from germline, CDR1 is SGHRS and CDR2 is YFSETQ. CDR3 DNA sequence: TGCGCCAGCAGCTTGGATGGACAGGGGATCTACAATGAGCAGTTCTTC. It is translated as CASSLDGQGIYNEQFF.

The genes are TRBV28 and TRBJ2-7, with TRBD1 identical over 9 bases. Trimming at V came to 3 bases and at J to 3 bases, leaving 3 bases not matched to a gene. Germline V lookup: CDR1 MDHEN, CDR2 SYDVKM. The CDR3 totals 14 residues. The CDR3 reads CASSFGGQGYEQYV. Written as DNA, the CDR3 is TGTGCCAGCAGTTTTGGGGGACAGGGCTACGAGCAGTACGTC.

The CDR3 here is CASSQRTSGAQETQYF. The CDR3 DNA sequence: TGTGCCAGCAGCCAAAGGACAAGCGGGGCCCAAGAGACCCAGTACTTC. This chain connects TRBV3-1 to TRBJ2-5; 7 bases fit TRBD2. This CDR3 comprises 16 residues. Looked up from germline, CDR1 is LGHDT and CDR2 is YNNKEL (reference sequence). Losses at the gene ends were 2 bases for V and 1 base for J; bases not matched to a gene: 7.

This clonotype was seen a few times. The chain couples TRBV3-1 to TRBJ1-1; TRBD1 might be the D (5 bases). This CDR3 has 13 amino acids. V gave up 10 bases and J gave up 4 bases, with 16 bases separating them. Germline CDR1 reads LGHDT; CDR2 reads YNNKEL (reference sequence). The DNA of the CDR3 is TGTGCCACCATACTTGGGGACTTCACTGAAGCTTTCTTT. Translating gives CATILGDFTEAFF. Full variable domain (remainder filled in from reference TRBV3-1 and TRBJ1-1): DTAVSQTPKYLVTQMGNDKSIKCEQNLGHDTMYWYKQDSKKFLKIMFSYNNKELIINETVPNRFSPKSPDKAHLNLHINSLELGDSAVYFCATILGDFTEAFFGQGTRLTVV.

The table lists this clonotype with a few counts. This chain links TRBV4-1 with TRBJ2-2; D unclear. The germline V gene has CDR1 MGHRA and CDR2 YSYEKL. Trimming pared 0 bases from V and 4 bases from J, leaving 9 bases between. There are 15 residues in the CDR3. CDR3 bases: TGCGCCAGCAGCCAAGATCGAACTGGCACCGGGGAGCTGTTTTTT. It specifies CASSQDRTGTGELFF.

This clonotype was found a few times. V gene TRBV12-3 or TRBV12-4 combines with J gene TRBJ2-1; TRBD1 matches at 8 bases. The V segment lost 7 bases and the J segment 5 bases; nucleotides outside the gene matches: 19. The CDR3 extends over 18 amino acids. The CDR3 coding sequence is TGTGCCAGCAATCCTAGTGGGCCCCCAGGGGGCCAGAACAATGAGCAGTTCTTC. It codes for CASNPSGPPGGQNNEQFF.

This CDR3 is CATSVRGQSLHGELFF. CDR3 DNA sequence: TGTGCCACCAGCGTTAGAGGACAGTCCCTACACGGGGAGCTGTTTTTT. This sequence joins TRBV15 and TRBJ2-2, with a tentative D call TRBD1 (6 bases). This CDR3 region has 16 residues. Trimming removed 5 bases at V and 7 bases at J, with 20 bases between. Germline CDR1 LNHNV, CDR2 YYDKDF (reference sequence).

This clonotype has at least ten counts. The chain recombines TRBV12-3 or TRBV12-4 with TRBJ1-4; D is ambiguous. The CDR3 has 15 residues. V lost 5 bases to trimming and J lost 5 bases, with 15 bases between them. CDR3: CASSHYREGNEKLFF. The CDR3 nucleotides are TGTGCCAGCAGTCATTACAGAGAAGGAAATGAAAAACTGTTTTTT.

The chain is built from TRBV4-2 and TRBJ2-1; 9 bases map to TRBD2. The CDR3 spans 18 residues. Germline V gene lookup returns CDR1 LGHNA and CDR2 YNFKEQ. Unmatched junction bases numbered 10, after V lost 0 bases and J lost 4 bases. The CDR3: CASSQDLMLAGLYNEQFF. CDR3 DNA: TGTGCCAGCAGCCAAGATCTCATGCTAGCGGGATTGTACAATGAGCAGTTCTTC.

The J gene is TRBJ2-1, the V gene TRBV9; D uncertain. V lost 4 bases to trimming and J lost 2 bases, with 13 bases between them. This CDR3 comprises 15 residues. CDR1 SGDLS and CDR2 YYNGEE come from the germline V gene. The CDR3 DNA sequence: TGTGCCAGCAGCTCCGGCTCTTCCCCCTACAATGAGCAGTTCTTC. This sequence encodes CASSSGSSPYNEQFF.

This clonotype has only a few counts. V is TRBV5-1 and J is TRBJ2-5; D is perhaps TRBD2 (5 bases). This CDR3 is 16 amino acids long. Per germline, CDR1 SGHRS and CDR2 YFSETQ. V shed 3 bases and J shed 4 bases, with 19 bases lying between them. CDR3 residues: CASSWPSQGSRETQYF. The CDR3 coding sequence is TGCGCCAGCAGCTGGCCCTCCCAAGGGAGCAGAGAGACCCAGTACTTC.

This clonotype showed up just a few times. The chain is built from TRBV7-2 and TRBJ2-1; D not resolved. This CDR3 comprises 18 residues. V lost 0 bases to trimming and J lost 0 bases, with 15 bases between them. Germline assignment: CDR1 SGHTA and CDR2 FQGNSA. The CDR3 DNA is TGTGCCAGCAGCTTAGCGGTACGGTTACGTAGCTCCTACAATGAGCAGTTCTTC. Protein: CASSLAVRLRSSYNEQFF. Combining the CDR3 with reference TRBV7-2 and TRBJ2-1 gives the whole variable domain GAGVSQSPSNKVTEKGKDVELRCDPISGHTALYWYRQSLGQGLEFLIYFQGNSAPDKSGLPSDRFSAERTGGSVSTLTIQRTQQEDSAVYLCASSLAVRLRSSYNEQFFGPGTRLTVL.

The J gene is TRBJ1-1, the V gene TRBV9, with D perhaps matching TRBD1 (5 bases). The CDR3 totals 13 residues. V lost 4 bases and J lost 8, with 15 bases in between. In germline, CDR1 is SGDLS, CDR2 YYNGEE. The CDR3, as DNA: TGTGCCAGCAGCTTAAGGGGAGGGCACGAAGCTTTCTTT. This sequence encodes CASSLRGGHEAFF.

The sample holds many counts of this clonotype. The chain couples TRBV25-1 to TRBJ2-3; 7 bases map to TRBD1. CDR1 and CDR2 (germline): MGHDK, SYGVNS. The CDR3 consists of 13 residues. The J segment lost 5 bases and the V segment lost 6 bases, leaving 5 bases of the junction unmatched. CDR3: CASRWDRRDTQYF. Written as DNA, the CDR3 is TGTGCCAGCAGGTGGGACAGAAGAGATACGCAGTATTTT.

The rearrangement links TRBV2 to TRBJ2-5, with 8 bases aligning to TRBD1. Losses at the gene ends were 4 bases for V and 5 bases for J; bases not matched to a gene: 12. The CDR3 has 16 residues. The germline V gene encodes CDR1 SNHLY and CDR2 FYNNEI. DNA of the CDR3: TGTGCCAGCAGTGGTCCCGGATGGACAGGGACGGAGACCCAGTACTTC. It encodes CASSGPGWTGTETQYF. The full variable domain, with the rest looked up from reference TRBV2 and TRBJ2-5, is EPEVTQTPSHQVTQMGQEVILRCVPISNHLYFYWYRQILGQKVEFLVSFYNNEISEKSEIFDDQFSVERPDGSNFTLKIRSTKLEDSAMYFCASSGPGWTGTETQYFGPGTRLLVL.